One TCR beta chain is described in this entry. What it recognizes is unknown. Method: immunoSEQ multiplex PCR; TCRdb's copy keeps in-frame clones and lacks some. The table includes approximately 140,000 clones, around 90% detected once. This specimen comes from a study of T cell responses to AZD1222 COVID-19 vaccine. Overall study: Recipients boosted at about 4 weeks or about 12 weeks are pooled.

General observations from the study: Without day 14 samples, only post-peak T cell repertoires were studied. Targeting of unmutated variant regions was reportedly seen in nearly half of spike-specific TCRs. Clonal diversity may have been underestimated, and the donors were mostly white British, with more females than males.

Trimming at V came to 6 bases and at J to 11 bases, leaving 22 bases not matched to a gene. The CDR3 sequence is 17 residues long. Germline values: CDR1 ENHRY, CDR2 SYGVKD. The rearrangement uses TRBV10-3 and TRBJ1-3; 7 nucleotides align to TRBD1. This clonotype originated in an adult in good health. The sequencing here drew on peripheral blood, taken on day 0 of AZD1222 vaccination. CDR3 protein: CAIRQAGTANPAAAIYF. The CDR3 DNA reads as TGTGCCATCAGACAGGCCGGGACAGCGAACCCCGCGGCGGCCATATATTTT.